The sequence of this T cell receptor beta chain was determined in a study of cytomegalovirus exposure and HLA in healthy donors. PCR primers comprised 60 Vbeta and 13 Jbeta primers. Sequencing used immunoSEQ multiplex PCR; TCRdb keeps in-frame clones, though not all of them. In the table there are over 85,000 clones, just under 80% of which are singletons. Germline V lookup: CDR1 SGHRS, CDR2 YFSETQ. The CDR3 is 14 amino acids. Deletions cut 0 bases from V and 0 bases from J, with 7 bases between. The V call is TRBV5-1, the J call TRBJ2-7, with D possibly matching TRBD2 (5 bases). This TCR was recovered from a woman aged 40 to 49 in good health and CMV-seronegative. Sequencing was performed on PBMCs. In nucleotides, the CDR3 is TGCGCCAGCAGCTTGGCGGGATTCTCCTACGAGCAGTACTTC. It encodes CASSLAGFSYEQYF.